This T cell receptor (beta chain) derives from a study of blood T cells in healthy people across ages. Overall study results and limits: The long-lived group displayed more naive CD4+ cells, plus higher diversity, than the aged donors did.

This clonotype was observed a handful of times. Its matching antigen is unknown. With a J-beta primer mix and a sample-barcoded 5' primer, a second PCR ran roughly 6 to 11 cycles. MiXCR, run by TCRdb on the 5' RACE reads, gives a single entry per CDR3 protein. The sample includes over 1,200,000 distinct CDR3 sequences, almost 60% of them seen just once. Trimming removed 6 bases at V and 2 bases at J, with 14 bases between. There are 13 residues in the CDR3. Looked up from germline, CDR1 is DFQATT and CDR2 is SNEGSKA (reference sequence). V and J are TRBV20-1 and TRBJ2-7; D call uncertain. The source of this sequence is a man between 18 and 35 years old in good health. Sequences were obtained from blood. The CDR3 DNA follows: TGCAGTGCCCCGGACGGCCCTACCTACGAGCAGTACTTC. Translation gives CSAPDGPTYEQYF.